The rows below give T cell receptor beta chains drawn from one sample of a study of cytomegalovirus exposure and HLA in healthy donors. The assay was immunoSEQ multiplex PCR, and TCRdb's table has in-frame clones only and misses some. The table lists tens of thousands of clones, with 9% to 15% in the top ten. The specimen sequenced was PBMCs. The receptors were sampled from a woman aged 25 to 39 in good health and CMV-seropositive. CDR3s leave out the opening cysteine and the closing phenylalanine or tryptophan. The order of the fields is V gene, J gene, CDR3 protein.

v_call: TRBV30
j_call: TRBJ2-3
cdr3_aa: AWDRVGGIDTQY

v_call: TRBV7-2
j_call: TRBJ2-1
cdr3_aa: ASSLDGSYNEQF

v_call: TRBV6-1
j_call: TRBJ1-2
cdr3_aa: ASSEMGAGNYGYT

v_call: TRBV28
j_call: TRBJ2-7
cdr3_aa: ASTGDTYEQY

v_call: TRBV5-1
j_call: TRBJ2-5
cdr3_aa: ASSLQGAETQY

v_call: TRBV9
j_call: TRBJ1-2
cdr3_aa: ASTLQGNYGYT

v_call: TRBV9
j_call: TRBJ2-1
cdr3_aa: ASSGDRGSYNEQF

v_call: TRBV6-5
j_call: TRBJ2-5
cdr3_aa: ASRAPSGQETQY

v_call: TRBV11-3
j_call: TRBJ1-1
cdr3_aa: ASSLGDRGTEAF

v_call: TRBV27
j_call: TRBJ2-7
cdr3_aa: ASSSIGLAYEQY

v_call: TRBV4-1
j_call: TRBJ2-1
cdr3_aa: ASSLNLQVDEQF